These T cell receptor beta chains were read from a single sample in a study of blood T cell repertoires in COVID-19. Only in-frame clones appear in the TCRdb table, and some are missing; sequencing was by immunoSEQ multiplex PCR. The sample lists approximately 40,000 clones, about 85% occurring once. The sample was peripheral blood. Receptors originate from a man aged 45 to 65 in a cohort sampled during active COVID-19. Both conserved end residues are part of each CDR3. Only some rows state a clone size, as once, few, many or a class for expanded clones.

CDR3 protein: CASTRQPKPYGYTF; clone size: NA; CDR3 length: 14; V gene: TRBV11-3
CDR3 protein: CASSNRDSYNSPLHF; clone size: NA; CDR3 length: 15; V gene: TRBV19
CDR3 protein: CASSQQGGHQPQHF; clone size: NA; CDR3 length: 14; V gene: TRBV18
CDR3 protein: CASSVGAGSLNEQFF; clone size: NA; CDR3 length: 15; V gene: TRBV9
CDR3 protein: CASRRTGSHGYTF; clone size: NA; CDR3 length: 13; V gene: TRBV12-3/TRBV12-4
CDR3 protein: CASSQDPAGGQTDTQYF; clone size: NA; CDR3 length: 17; V gene: TRBV4-3
CDR3 protein: CASSLGTSGGHEQYF; clone size: NA; CDR3 length: 15; V gene: TRBV27
CDR3 protein: CASSAGRAAQETQYF; clone size: NA; CDR3 length: 15; V gene: TRBV27
CDR3 protein: CASSLPGQDTGELFF; clone size: NA; CDR3 length: 15; V gene: TRBV6-5
CDR3 protein: CASSYSWTMNTEAFF; clone size: NA; CDR3 length: 15; V gene: TRBV6-5
CDR3 protein: CASSARTSGGAGEQFF; clone size: NA; CDR3 length: 16; V gene: TRBV9
CDR3 protein: CASSLVGGSNIQYF; clone size: NA; CDR3 length: 14; V gene: TRBV11-2
CDR3 protein: CASSEFRRETQYF; clone size: NA; CDR3 length: 13; V gene: TRBV6-1
CDR3 protein: CSVSPGVNTEAFF; clone size: NA; CDR3 length: 13; V gene: TRBV29-1
CDR3 protein: CASSLLGGRETQYF; clone size: NA; CDR3 length: 14; V gene: TRBV5-6
CDR3 protein: CASSKRRGGGAGELFF; clone size: NA; CDR3 length: 16; V gene: TRBV21-1
CDR3 protein: CASSLREDFEQFF; clone size: NA; CDR3 length: 13; V gene: TRBV12-3/TRBV12-4
CDR3 protein: CASSQLPPGQGSRGELFF; clone size: NA; CDR3 length: 18; V gene: TRBV4-3
CDR3 protein: CASMTGLGELFF; clone size: once; CDR3 length: 12; V gene: TRBV7-9
CDR3 protein: CASSDGGGSYEQYF; clone size: NA; CDR3 length: 14; V gene: TRBV5-4
CDR3 protein: CAWRAGVSVEKLFF; clone size: NA; CDR3 length: 14; V gene: TRBV30
CDR3 protein: CASSQDWGPRLDYGYTF; clone size: NA; CDR3 length: 17; V gene: TRBV4-1
CDR3 protein: CASSLLRPQGQETQYF; clone size: NA; CDR3 length: 16; V gene: TRBV5-4
CDR3 protein: CASSLIGGGEQFF; clone size: NA; CDR3 length: 13; V gene: TRBV7-8
CDR3 protein: CASAVWDGRAGDTQYF; clone size: NA; CDR3 length: 16; V gene: TRBV27
CDR3 protein: CSATEGGRWNTEAFF; clone size: NA; CDR3 length: 15; V gene: TRBV20-1
CDR3 protein: CASSFSGRGDTGELFF; clone size: NA; CDR3 length: 16; V gene: TRBV28
CDR3 protein: CASSLEGTGLSEQYF; clone size: NA; CDR3 length: 15; V gene: TRBV11-3
CDR3 protein: CASWDRVGEKLFF; clone size: NA; CDR3 length: 13; V gene: TRBV6-1
CDR3 protein: CAISESLDYGYTF; clone size: NA; CDR3 length: 13; V gene: TRBV10-3
CDR3 protein: CASSSGTSVETQYF; clone size: NA; CDR3 length: 14; V gene: TRBV11-3
CDR3 protein: CASSYSHTQYF; clone size: NA; CDR3 length: 11; V gene: TRBV6-2/TRBV6-3
CDR3 protein: CASSYSRDFGGYEQYF; clone size: NA; CDR3 length: 16; V gene: TRBV6-5
CDR3 protein: CASSPRGERYNEQFF; clone size: few; CDR3 length: 15; V gene: TRBV13
CDR3 protein: CASSLGQGAYNEQFF; clone size: NA; CDR3 length: 15; V gene: TRBV25-1
CDR3 protein: CASISTSGGTDTQYF; clone size: NA; CDR3 length: 15; V gene: TRBV19
CDR3 protein: CASSQTLASSYNEQFF; clone size: NA; CDR3 length: 16; V gene: TRBV4-1
CDR3 protein: CASSRGQSSNQPQHF; clone size: NA; CDR3 length: 15; V gene: TRBV18
CDR3 protein: CASSWDRDFTAYGYTF; clone size: NA; CDR3 length: 16; V gene: TRBV6-2/TRBV6-3
CDR3 protein: CASSHTPYSNQPQHF; clone size: NA; CDR3 length: 15; V gene: TRBV18
CDR3 protein: CASSWDSPNTGELFF; clone size: NA; CDR3 length: 15; V gene: TRBV7-9
CDR3 protein: CASSVQGRAKNIQYF; clone size: NA; CDR3 length: 15; V gene: TRBV9
CDR3 protein: CASSHLADRFRTGELFF; clone size: few; CDR3 length: 17; V gene: TRBV7-9
CDR3 protein: CASRAGAFISNQPQHF; clone size: NA; CDR3 length: 16; V gene: TRBV27
CDR3 protein: CAISASRDSNYEQYF; clone size: NA; CDR3 length: 15; V gene: TRBV10-3
CDR3 protein: CASSLRTGNTEAFF; clone size: NA; CDR3 length: 14; V gene: TRBV4-3
CDR3 protein: CASSYLPAGGTEAFF; clone size: NA; CDR3 length: 15; V gene: TRBV6-2/TRBV6-3